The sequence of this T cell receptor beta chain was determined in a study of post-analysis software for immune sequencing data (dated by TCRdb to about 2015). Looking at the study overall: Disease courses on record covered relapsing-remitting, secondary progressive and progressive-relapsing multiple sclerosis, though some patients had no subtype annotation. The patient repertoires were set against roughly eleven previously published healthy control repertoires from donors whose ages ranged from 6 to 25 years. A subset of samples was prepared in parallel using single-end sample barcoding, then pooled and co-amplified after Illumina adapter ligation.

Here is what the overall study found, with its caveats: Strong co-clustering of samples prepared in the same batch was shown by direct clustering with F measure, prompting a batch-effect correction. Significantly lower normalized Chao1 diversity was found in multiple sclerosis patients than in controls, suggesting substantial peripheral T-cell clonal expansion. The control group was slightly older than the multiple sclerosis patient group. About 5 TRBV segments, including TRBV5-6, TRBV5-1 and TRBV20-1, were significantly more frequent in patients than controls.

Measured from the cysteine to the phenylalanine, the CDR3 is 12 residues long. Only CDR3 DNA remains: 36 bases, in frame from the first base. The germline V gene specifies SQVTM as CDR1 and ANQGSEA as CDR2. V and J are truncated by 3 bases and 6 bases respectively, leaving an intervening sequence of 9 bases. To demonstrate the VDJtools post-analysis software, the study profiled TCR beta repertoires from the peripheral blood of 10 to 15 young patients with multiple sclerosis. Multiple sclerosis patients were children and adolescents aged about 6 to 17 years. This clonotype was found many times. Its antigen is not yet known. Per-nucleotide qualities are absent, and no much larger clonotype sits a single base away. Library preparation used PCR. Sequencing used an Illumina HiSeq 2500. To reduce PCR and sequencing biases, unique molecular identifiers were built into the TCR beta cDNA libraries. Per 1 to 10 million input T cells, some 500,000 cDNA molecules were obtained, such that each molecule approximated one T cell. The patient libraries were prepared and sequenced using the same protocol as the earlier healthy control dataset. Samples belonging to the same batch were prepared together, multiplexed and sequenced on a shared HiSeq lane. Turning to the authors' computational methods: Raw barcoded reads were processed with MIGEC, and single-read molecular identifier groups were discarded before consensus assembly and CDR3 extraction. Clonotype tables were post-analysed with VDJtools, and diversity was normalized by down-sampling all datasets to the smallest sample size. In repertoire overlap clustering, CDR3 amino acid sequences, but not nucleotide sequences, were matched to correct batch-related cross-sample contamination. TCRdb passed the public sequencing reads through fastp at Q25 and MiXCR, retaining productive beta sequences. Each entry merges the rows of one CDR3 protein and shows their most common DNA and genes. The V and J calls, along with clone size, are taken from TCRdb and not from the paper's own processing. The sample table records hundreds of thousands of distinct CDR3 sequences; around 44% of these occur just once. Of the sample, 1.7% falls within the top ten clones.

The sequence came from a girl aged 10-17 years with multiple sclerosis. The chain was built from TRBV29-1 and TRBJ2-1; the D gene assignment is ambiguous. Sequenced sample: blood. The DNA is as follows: TGCAGCGTTGACGCGTCACTCAATGAGCAGTTCTTC. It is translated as CSVDASLNEQFF.